Below, 28 T cell receptor beta chains from the same sample are listed, as sequenced in a study of T cell repertoires in aging, cancer and after chemotherapy. TRB rearrangements spanning V, D and J were amplified using mixed TRB-A/B primers. TCRdb ran MiXCR on the multiplex PCR reads and lists one entry per CDR3 protein. The table has about 4,500 distinct CDR3 sequences, less than 65% seen once. The template was genomic DNA from peripheral blood, not RNA. The sample taken for sequencing was blood. The receptor set was obtained from a human donor with a solid tumor.

The genes are TRBV30 and TRBJ1-5; perhaps TRBD1 as D (5 bases). The germline V gene has CDR1 GTSNPN and CDR2 SVGIG (reference sequence). The CDR3 spans 15 residues. V was pared by 3 bases and J by 5 bases, with 17 bases between. The DNA of the CDR3 is TGTGCCTGGAGCGACCCGAGGGGCAGGGATCAGCCCCAGCATTTT. Protein sequence: CAWSDPRGRDQPQHF.

The V gene is TRBV20-1, the J gene TRBJ2-1; D remains unclear. Per the germline V gene, CDR1 is DFQATT and CDR2 is SNEGSKA (reference sequence). This CDR3 is built from 14 residues. Trimming cost V 5 bases and J 7 bases, with 18 bases left between them. CDR3 DNA: TGCAGTGCTCCAGATGGAGAAATTCCGAATGAGCAGTTCTTC. Its translation is CSAPDGEIPNEQFF.

V usage is TRBV19 and J usage is TRBJ2-5; 8 bases map to TRBD2. CDR3 length: 15 residues. Germline V gives CDR1 LNHDA, CDR2 SQIVND (reference sequence). V lost 5 bases, J lost 2 bases, and 7 bases stayed unmatched. For the CDR3, the DNA is TGTGCCAGTAGTGTCAGCGGGAGTCGGCAAGAGACCCAGTACTTC. Its protein product is CASSVSGSRQETQYF.

The rearrangement joins TRBV20-1 to TRBJ2-3; the D gene is possibly TRBD1 (6 bases). This CDR3 has 15 residues. Trimming took 0 bases from V and 4 from J, leaving 14 bases between them. CDR1 and CDR2 (germline): DFQATT, SNEGSKA (reference sequence). CDR3 residues: CSARDWQGSADTQYF. The CDR3, as DNA: TGCAGTGCTAGAGACTGGCAGGGGAGCGCAGATACGCAGTATTTT.

The CDR3 protein is CASSLEAHEQYF. The CDR3 coding sequence is TGTGCCAGCAGCTTAGAGGCCCACGAGCAGTACTTC. The V call is TRBV7-2, the J call TRBJ2-7, with D unclear. V was cut by 1 base and J by 5 bases, with 6 bases left in between. Germline values: CDR1 SGHTA, CDR2 FQGNSA. CDR3 length equals 12 residues.

The chain carries TRBV6-4 and TRBJ2-7; D is perhaps TRBD2 (5 bases). The germline gives CDR1 MRHNA, CDR2 SNTAGT. Trimming removed 7 bases at V and 2 bases at J, with 15 bases between. The CDR3 runs 14 residues. The CDR3 DNA follows: TGTGCCAGCAACGTGGCCGGGGTCGCCTACGAGCAGTACTTC. Its protein product is CASNVAGVAYEQYF.

This chain connects TRBV29-1 to TRBJ1-1, with 11 positions matching TRBD1. Per the germline V gene, CDR1 is SQVTM and CDR2 is ANQGSEA. The CDR3 totals 15 residues. The junction had 9 bases not matched to a gene; V was cut back by 5 bases and J by 4 bases. CDR3 DNA: TGCAGCGTTAGGACAGGGGGCGGACTAGTCACTGAAGCTTTCTTT. Translation gives CSVRTGGGLVTEAFF.

The genes are TRBV6-1 and TRBJ2-1; tentatively, D is TRBD1 (5 bases). The germline V gene encodes CDR1 MNHNS and CDR2 SASEGT. Trimming removed 2 bases at V and 6 bases at J, with 14 bases between. The CDR3 sequence is 15 residues long. The CDR3 region has the DNA TGTGCCAGCAGTGAACAGGCAGGGAAAAGCAATGAGCAGTTCTTC. It translates to CASSEQAGKSNEQFF.

This chain uses TRBV19 with TRBJ1-3; D perhaps matches TRBD1 (6 bases). Between the trimmed V and J ends, which lost 4 bases and 4 bases, there was a span of 14 bases. This CDR3 is 15 amino acids long. Germline-derived CDR1 and CDR2 are LNHDA and SQIVND (reference sequence). CDR3 sequence reads: CASSSRTGFGNTIYF. The CDR3 nucleotides read TGTGCCAGTAGTAGCCGAACAGGGTTCGGAAACACCATATATTTT. The full variable domain, rest sourced from reference TRBV19 and TRBJ1-3, is DGGITQSPKYLFRKEGQNVTLSCEQNLNHDAMYWYRQDPGQGLRLIYYSQIVNDFQKGDIAEGYSVSREKKESFPLTVTSAQKNPTAFYLCASSSRTGFGNTIYFGEGSWLTVV.

The chain recombines TRBV7-3 with TRBJ2-1; 7 bases fit TRBD2. This CDR3 has 13 residues. Looked up from germline, CDR1 is SGHTA and CDR2 is FQGTGA. V trimming: 4 bases; J trimming: 5 bases; junction bases outside the gene matches: 2. Here the CDR3 DNA reads TGTGCCAGCAGCTCCGGGACTAACAATGAGCAGTTCTTC. It yields the protein CASSSGTNNEQFF.

In this sample, this clonotype turned up once. Given the absence of the conserved phenylalanine or tryptophan at the CDR3 end, a read error is likely. The rearrangement links TRBV19 to TRBJ1-2; D is unclear. V was shortened by 1 base and J by 3 bases, with 18 bases between the two germline ends. Germline loops: CDR1 LNHDA, CDR2 SQIVND (reference sequence). CDR3 length: 17 residues. The CDR3 sequence is CASSIGQMRAIDYGYTL. CDR3 DNA sequence: TGTGCCAGTAGTATAGGGCAGATGAGGGCGATTGACTATGGCTACACCTTA.

This clonotype was counted a single time. The rearrangement links TRBV12-3 or TRBV12-4 to TRBJ1-1; TRBD1 might be the D (6 bases). V was trimmed by 2 bases and J by 3 bases, leaving 19 bases between them. This CDR3 comprises 17 residues. The CDR3 DNA follows: TGTGCCAGCAGTTTAACCGGGACACTCTACGGCGACACTGAAGCTTTCTTT. Translation: CASSLTGTLYGDTEAFF.

This clonotype was found a few times. The chain couples TRBV27 to TRBJ1-2; possibly TRBD1 for D (5 bases). The CDR3 loop spans 13 amino acids. Germline V gene lookup returns CDR1 MNHEY and CDR2 SMNVEV (reference sequence). The V end was cut by 0 bases, the J end by 3 bases, with 5 bases between. CDR3 sequence reads: CASSLSRDYGYTF. The CDR3 coding sequence is TGTGCCAGCAGTTTATCCAGGGACTATGGCTACACCTTC.

The genes are TRBV12-3 or TRBV12-4 and TRBJ1-1; D gene ambiguous. The CDR3 totals 13 residues. V gave up 2 bases and J gave up 6 bases, with 10 bases separating them. The CDR3 bases are TGTGCCAGCAGTTTAAATAGGCGCGCTGAAGCTTTCTTT. As protein: CASSLNRRAEAFF.

The rearrangement joins TRBV6-6 to TRBJ1-2, with unresolved D. The CDR3 extends over 14 amino acids. Germline values: CDR1 MNHNY, CDR2 SVGAGI (reference sequence). V lost 5 bases to trimming and J lost 2 bases, with 12 bases between them. In nucleotides, the CDR3 is TGTGCCAGCAGTCCGATCGAGGCCAACTATGGCTACACCTTC. Its translation: CASSPIEANYGYTF.

The chain couples TRBV27 to TRBJ2-6, with no clear D. The germline V gene encodes CDR1 MNHEY and CDR2 SMNVEV (reference sequence). The CDR3 extends over 15 amino acids. With 5 bases removed from V and 0 bases from J, the gap between germline ends came to 8 bases. CDR3 protein: CASSRGRSGANVLTF. CDR3 sequence (DNA): TGTGCCAGCAGTCGTGGGCGCTCTGGGGCCAACGTCCTGACTTTC.

The chain links TRBV30 to TRBJ1-2; 12 positions agree with TRBD1. This CDR3 region has 13 residues. V shed 4 bases and J 7 bases; nucleotides not matched to a gene: 4. The germline CDR1 and CDR2 sequences are GTSNPN and SVGIG (reference sequence). The CDR3 sequence: CAWTGTGGGGYTF. In nucleotides, the CDR3 is TGTGCCTGGACCGGGACAGGGGGCGGTGGCTACACCTTC.

The chain combines TRBV5-1 with TRBJ2-1; TRBD2 matches at 10 bases. V lost 3 bases, J lost 7 bases, and 7 bases stayed unmatched. The CDR3 is made up of 15 amino acids. Germline V lookup: CDR1 SGHRS, CDR2 YFSETQ. The CDR3 loop is CASSSSGGEGNEQFF. The CDR3 DNA follows: TGCGCCAGCAGCTCGAGCGGGGGGGAAGGGAATGAGCAGTTCTTC.

The chain recombines TRBV30 with TRBJ1-3, with D unclear. The CDR3 totals 12 residues. Germline lookup yields CDR1 GTSNPN and CDR2 SVGIG (reference sequence). Trimming removed 0 bases at V and 3 bases at J, with 3 bases between. The CDR3 sequence is CAWSVNGNTIYF. The CDR3 nucleotides read TGTGCCTGGAGTGTTAATGGAAACACCATATATTTT.

This clonotype is a singleton in its sample. The chain employs TRBV5-6 and TRBJ1-2; no firm D call. This CDR3 region has 12 residues. Trimming stripped 0 bases from V and 4 bases from J, with 4 bases between. Germline V gene data show CDR1 as SGHDT and CDR2 as YYEEEE. This chain's CDR3 is CASSLDPYGYTF. In DNA form, the CDR3 reads TGTGCCAGCAGCTTGGATCCCTATGGCTACACCTTC. The full variable domain, its missing parts supplied by reference TRBV5-6 and TRBJ1-2, is DAGVTQSPTHLIKTRGQQVTLRCSPKSGHDTVSWYQQALGQGPQFIFQYYEEEERQRGNFPDRFSGHQFPNYSSELNVNALLLGDSALYLCASSLDPYGYTFGSGTRLTVV.

The chain uses TRBV19 and TRBJ2-7; 9 bases agree with TRBD1. This CDR3 comprises 13 residues. The V gene's germline CDR1 is LNHDA and CDR2 SQIVND (reference sequence). J lost 5 bases, V lost 6 bases, and 5 bases had no gene match. CDR3: CASSYTGGHEQYF. The CDR3 coding sequence is TGTGCCAGTAGCTATACAGGGGGCCACGAGCAGTACTTC. The variable domain in full, with the rest retrieved from reference TRBV19 and TRBJ2-7, is DGGITQSPKYLFRKEGQNVTLSCEQNLNHDAMYWYRQDPGQGLRLIYYSQIVNDFQKGDIAEGYSVSREKKESFPLTVTSAQKNPTAFYLCASSYTGGHEQYFGPGTRLTVT.

This clonotype was recorded a few times. The chain has TRBV27 and TRBJ2-7, with 7 bases aligning to TRBD1. CDR3 size: 14 residues. CDR1 and CDR2 (germline): MNHEY, SMNVEV (reference sequence). Unmatched junction bases numbered 7, after V lost 8 bases and J lost 0 bases. CDR3 protein: CASGQQGSSYEQYF. The CDR3 DNA follows: TGTGCCAGCGGCCAACAGGGGAGCTCCTACGAGCAGTACTTC.

The gene calls are TRBV27 and TRBJ1-2; a possible D gene is TRBD1 (5 bases). V was cut by 7 bases and J by 6 bases, with 15 bases left in between. Germline V CDR1 and CDR2: MNHEY, SMNVEV (reference sequence). This CDR3 spans 13 amino acids. CDR3 region: CASKIWGVDGYTF. The DNA of the CDR3 is TGTGCCAGCAAGATCTGGGGGGTAGATGGCTACACCTTC.

This clonotype has only a few counts. This chain connects TRBV19 to TRBJ2-1; D may be TRBD1 or TRBD2 (5 bases each). Trimming took off 3 bases at V and 2 bases at J, with 14 bases between the two ends. Germline V gene data show CDR1 as LNHDA and CDR2 as SQIVND (reference sequence). The CDR3 sequence is 16 residues long. CDR3 in amino acids: CASSMGMGVAYNEQFF. The CDR3 DNA reads TGTGCCAGTAGTATGGGGATGGGGGTTGCCTACAATGAGCAGTTCTTC.

Only one count was recorded for this clonotype. The chain couples TRBV6-5 to TRBJ2-1; D ambiguous. Germline V gene data show CDR1 as MNHEY and CDR2 as SVGAGI. The CDR3 is 13 amino acids. The V and J ends lost 0 bases and 6 bases respectively, with 6 bases between them. In DNA form, the CDR3 reads TGTGCCAGCAGTTACTCGAACGGCAATGAGCAGTTCTTC. This translates into CASSYSNGNEQFF.

V and J are TRBV5-6 and TRBJ2-7, with unresolved D. The CDR3 is 14 amino acids. Trimming took off 0 bases at V and 0 bases at J, with 7 bases between the two ends. Germline CDR1 and CDR2: SGHDT and YYEEEE. The CDR3 is CASSLGWDSYEQYF. Written as DNA, the CDR3 is TGTGCCAGCAGCTTGGGCTGGGACTCCTACGAGCAGTACTTC.

CDR3 DNA sequence: TGTGCCAGCAGTTACGGGGGACAGGGGAACGAGCAGTACTTC. This translates into CASSYGGQGNEQYF. The V and J genes are TRBV6-5 and TRBJ2-7; 10 bases map to TRBD1. J lost 5 bases, V lost 2 bases, and 3 bases had no gene match. Germline CDR1 MNHEY, CDR2 SVGAGI. The CDR3 length is 14 residues.

The CDR3 nucleotides are TGCAGTGCTTTGACTAGATATGAGCAGTTCTTC. This encodes CSALTRYEQFF. The chain combines TRBV20-1 with TRBJ2-1; tentative D call: TRBD2 (6 bases). The CDR3 has 11 residues. CDR1 and CDR2 (germline): DFQATT, SNEGSKA (reference sequence). With 5 bases removed from V and 8 bases from J, the gap between germline ends came to 10 bases.